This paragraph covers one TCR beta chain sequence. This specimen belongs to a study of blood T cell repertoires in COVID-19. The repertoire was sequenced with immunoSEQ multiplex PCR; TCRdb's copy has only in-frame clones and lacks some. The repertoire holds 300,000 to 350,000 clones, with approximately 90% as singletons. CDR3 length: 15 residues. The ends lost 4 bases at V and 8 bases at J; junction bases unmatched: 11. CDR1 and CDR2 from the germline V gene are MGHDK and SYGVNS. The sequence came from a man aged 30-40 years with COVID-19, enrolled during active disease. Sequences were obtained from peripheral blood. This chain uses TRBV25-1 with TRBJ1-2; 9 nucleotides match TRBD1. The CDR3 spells CASSGFTGGLGGYTF. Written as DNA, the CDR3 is TGTGCCAGCAGTGGATTCACAGGGGGCTTGGGAGGCTACACCTTC.